This T cell receptor (beta chain) is from a study of a mutant IDH1 vaccine in newly diagnosed glioma (dated by TCRdb to the early 2020s). In the study overall: In the chemotherapy-containing groups, vaccination started alongside temozolomide cycles, whereas in patients who had radiotherapy alone it started 4-6 weeks after radiotherapy. The roughly 32 treated patients were approximately 60% male and roughly 38% female, with a mean age of approximately 40 years. The week-35 safety follow-up was designated visit V12, and the week-47 end of study was designated visit V13. Before enrollment, most patients had been given radiochemotherapy with temozolomide as standard therapy, while the rest had received either radiotherapy alone or temozolomide alone. Longitudinal TCRB deep sequencing was done for about two dozen treated patients, wherever samples were available for exploratory analyses. Peripheral blood was drawn at six visits: V03 (baseline), V05, V07, V10, V12 and V13.

Germline trimming amounts to 4 bases on V and 6 bases on J, with 7 as the count of junction bases outside the gene matches. CDR1 LNHDA and CDR2 SQIVND are derived from the germline V gene (reference sequence). Including the terminal cysteine and phenylalanine, the CDR3 comprises 16 residues. Left in the record is the CDR3 DNA by itself, 48 bases read in frame from the first base. Comment on this clone: No cognate antigen has been identified for it. Base qualities are not at hand, and no much larger clone is one base apart.

The library relied on the immunoSEQ multiplex PCR assay. Rearranged TCR beta chain sequences were amplified using the hsTCRB Kit according to the manufacturer's protocol. An Illumina MiSeq was used to sequence the TCRB libraries. The original methods were these. Demultiplexing, trimming and gene mapping were performed with the kit vendor's proprietary platform. TCRdb's version of the immuneACCESS table is confined to in-frame rearrangements and falls short of the full clone set. An unresolved V gene accounts for under half of the shortfall where checked; the remainder is of unknown origin. V and J calls and clone size follow that table, whereas D and trimming were derived from the DNA. The sample table lists about 58,000 clones, 80% to 90% of them with a count of one. 5.4% of the sample goes to the ten largest clones. The sample's time point label, in plain terms: week 35, safety follow-up. Every vaccine dose consisted of 300 ug of a 20-mer mutant IDH1 peptide in Montanide, administered subcutaneously together with topical imiquimod. Patients were given eight vaccinations, in weeks 1, 3, 5, 7, 11, 15, 19 and 23, which matched visits V03 through V10. Donors had newly diagnosed WHO grade 3 or 4 IDH1-mutant astrocytomas with loss of nuclear ATRX. The samples were drawn from NOA16, a multicentre, single-arm, open-label phase I trial in Germany that tested a mutant IDH1 peptide vaccine in humans for the first time. Genomic DNA for TCRB sequencing was extracted from EDTA blood using the DNeasy Blood and Tissue Kit.

Broad study findings and their caveats: Immune responses induced by the vaccine were seen in 93.3% of patients across multiple MHC alleles. Availability determined which PBMC samples were chosen for TCRB deep sequencing. According to the authors, sample limitations meant that analyses of patient blood samples could not be reproduced. Pseudoprogression appeared unrelated to alterations in the top peripheral T cell clonotypes detected by TCRB sequencing.

Sequencing was performed on PBMCs, taken from a glioma patient whose treatment included an IDH1 peptide vaccine. The V gene is TRBV19 and the J gene is TRBJ2-3, with TRBD2 identical over 13 junction bases. The source is a man aged 35-49 years with glioma. The sequenced DNA is TGTGCCAGTAGTAAACTAGCGGGAGGGTCAGTGGATACGCAGTATTTT. This translates into CASSKLAGGSVDTQYF.